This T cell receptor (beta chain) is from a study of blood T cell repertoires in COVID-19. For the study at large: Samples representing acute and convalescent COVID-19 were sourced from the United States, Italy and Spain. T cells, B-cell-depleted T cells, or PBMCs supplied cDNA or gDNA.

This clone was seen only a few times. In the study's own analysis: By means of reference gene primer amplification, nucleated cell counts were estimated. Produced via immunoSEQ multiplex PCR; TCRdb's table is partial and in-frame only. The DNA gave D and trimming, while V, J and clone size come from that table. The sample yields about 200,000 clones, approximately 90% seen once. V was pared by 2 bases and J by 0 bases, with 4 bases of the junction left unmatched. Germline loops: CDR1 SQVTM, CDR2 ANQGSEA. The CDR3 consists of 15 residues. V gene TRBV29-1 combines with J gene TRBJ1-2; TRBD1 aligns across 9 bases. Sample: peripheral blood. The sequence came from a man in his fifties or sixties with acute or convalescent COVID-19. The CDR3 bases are TGCAGCGTTGAACGGGGACAGGGACCTAACTATGGCTACACCTTC. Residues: CSVERGQGPNYGYTF.